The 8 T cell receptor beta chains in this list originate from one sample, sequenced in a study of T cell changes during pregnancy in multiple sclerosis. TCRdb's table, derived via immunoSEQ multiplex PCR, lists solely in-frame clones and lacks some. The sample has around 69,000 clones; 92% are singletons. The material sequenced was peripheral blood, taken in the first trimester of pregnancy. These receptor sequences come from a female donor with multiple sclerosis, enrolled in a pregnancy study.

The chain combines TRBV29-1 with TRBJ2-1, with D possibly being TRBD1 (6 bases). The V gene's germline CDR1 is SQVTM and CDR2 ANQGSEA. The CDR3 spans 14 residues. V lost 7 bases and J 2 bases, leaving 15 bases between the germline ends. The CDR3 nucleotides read TGCAGCGCCGCCCCCAGGGGCGCCTACAATGAGCAGTTCTTC. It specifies CSAAPRGAYNEQFF.

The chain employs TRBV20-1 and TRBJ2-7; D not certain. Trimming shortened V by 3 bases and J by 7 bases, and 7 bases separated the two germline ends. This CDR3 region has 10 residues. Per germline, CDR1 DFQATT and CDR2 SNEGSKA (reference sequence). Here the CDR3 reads CSASRNEQYF. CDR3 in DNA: TGCAGTGCTAGCCGTAATGAGCAGTACTTC.

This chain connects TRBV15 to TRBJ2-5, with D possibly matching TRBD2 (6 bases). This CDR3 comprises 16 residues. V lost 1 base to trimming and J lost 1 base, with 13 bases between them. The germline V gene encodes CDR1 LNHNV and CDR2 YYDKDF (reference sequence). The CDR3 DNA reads TGTGCCACCAGCAGAGGCGGCGCGGGGCGCCAAGAGACCCAGTACTTC. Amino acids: CATSRGGAGRQETQYF.

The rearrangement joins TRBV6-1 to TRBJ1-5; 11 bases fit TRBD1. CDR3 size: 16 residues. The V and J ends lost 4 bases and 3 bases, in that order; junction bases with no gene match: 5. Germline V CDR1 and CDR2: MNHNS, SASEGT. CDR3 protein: CASSGGTGGDNQPQHF. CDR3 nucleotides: TGTGCCAGCAGTGGAGGGACAGGGGGAGACAATCAGCCCCAGCATTTT.

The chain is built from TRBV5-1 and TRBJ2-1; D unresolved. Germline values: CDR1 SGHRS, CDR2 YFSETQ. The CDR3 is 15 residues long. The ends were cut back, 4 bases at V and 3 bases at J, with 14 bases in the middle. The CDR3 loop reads CASSARKNSYNEQFF. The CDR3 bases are TGCGCCAGCAGCGCCAGGAAAAATAGCTACAATGAGCAGTTCTTC.

CDR3 bases: TGTGCCAGCAGCGTCATCCGGACAGACGGAAACACCATATATTTT. Translation: CASSVIRTDGNTIYF. V is TRBV6-8 and J is TRBJ1-3, with D perhaps TRBD1 (6 bases). V lost 6 bases, J lost 4 bases, and 16 bases lay in between. The CDR3 has 15 amino acids. Germline CDR1 is MNHGY and CDR2 is SAAAGT.

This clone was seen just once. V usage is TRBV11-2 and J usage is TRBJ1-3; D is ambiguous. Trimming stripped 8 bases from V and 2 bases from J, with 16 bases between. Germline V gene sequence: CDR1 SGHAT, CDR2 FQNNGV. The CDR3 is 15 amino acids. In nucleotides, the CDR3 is TGTGCCAGCTGTTCGAGGGTGGGAACTGGAAACACCATATATTTT. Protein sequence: CASCSRVGTGNTIYF.

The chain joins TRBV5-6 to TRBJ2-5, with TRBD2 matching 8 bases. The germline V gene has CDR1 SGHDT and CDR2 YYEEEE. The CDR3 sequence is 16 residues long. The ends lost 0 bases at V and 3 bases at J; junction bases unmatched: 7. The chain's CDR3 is CASSLDQGGRKETQYF. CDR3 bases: TGTGCCAGCAGCTTGGATCAAGGCGGGAGGAAAGAGACCCAGTACTTC.